The 29 T cell receptor beta chains given below trace back to one sample, sequenced in a study of blood T cells in healthy people across ages. The second PCR ran roughly 6 to 12 cycles with a sample-barcoded 5' primer and J-beta primers. TCRdb redid the calling of the 5' RACE reads with MiXCR, one entry per CDR3 protein. Of around 850,000 distinct CDR3 sequences listed, roughly 40% were seen once; the top ten hold approximately 12%. Sequencing input: blood. The receptors shown here come from a man aged 18-30 years in good health.

This clonotype was detected many times. The chain links TRBV7-9 to TRBJ1-2; 9 nucleotides line up with TRBD1. The CDR3 is made up of 13 amino acids. Losses at the gene ends were 5 bases for V and 5 bases for J; bases not matched to a gene: 3. CDR1 and CDR2 (germline): SEHNR, FQNEAQ (reference sequence). CDR3 loop: CASSHGQGYGYTF. Here the CDR3 DNA reads TGTGCCAGCAGCCACGGACAGGGGTATGGCTACACCTTC.

The genes are TRBV20-1 and TRBJ2-7; D possibly corresponds to TRBD1 (5 bases). The ends were cut back, 5 bases at V and 0 bases at J, with 11 bases in the middle. This CDR3 spans 13 amino acids. Germline V gives CDR1 DFQATT, CDR2 SNEGSKA (reference sequence). The CDR3 reads CSALTVDSYEQYF. In DNA, the CDR3 is TGCAGTGCTCTGACAGTGGACTCCTACGAGCAGTACTTC.

There are a few counts of this clonotype. The chain employs TRBV2 and TRBJ2-3; D is undetermined. This CDR3 is built from 15 residues. Trimming removed 3 bases at V and 2 bases at J, with 12 bases between. The germline CDR1 and CDR2 sequences are SNHLY and FYNNEI. CDR3 nucleotide sequence: TGTGCCAGCAGTGATCCCGGTACCAACACAGATACGCAGTATTTT. It specifies CASSDPGTNTDTQYF.

Worth noting for this clonotype: Germline is not matched at one junction end, which may reflect a read error. The CDR3 spells CASSLDGQGGDTQYF. As DNA, the CDR3 is TGTGCTAGCAGCTTAGATGGGCAGGGAGGGGATACGCAGTATTTT. The chain uses TRBV7-7 and TRBJ2-3, with TRBD2 matching over 7 bases. The CDR3 runs to 15 residues. CDR1 and CDR2 (germline): SSHAT, FNYEAQ (reference sequence). Full variable domain (missing parts from reference TRBV7-7 and TRBJ2-3): GAGVSQSPRYKVTKRGQDVTLRCDPISSHATLYWYQQALGQGPEFLTYFNYEAQPDKSGLPSDRFSAERPEGSISTLTIQRTEQRDSAMYRCASSLDGQGGDTQYFGPGTRLTVL.

This clonotype showed up just a few times. The chain is built from TRBV12-5 and TRBJ2-7, with D maybe TRBD1 (6 bases). The CDR3 is 17 residues long. Germline assignment: CDR1 LGHNT and CDR2 FRNRAP. The V end was cut by 1 base, the J end by 7 bases, with 23 bases between. The CDR3: CASGLARTALLYNEQYF. CDR3 in DNA: TGTGCTAGTGGTTTGGCTAGGACAGCTCTCCTCTACAATGAGCAGTACTTC. The entire variable domain, with the rest obtained from reference TRBV12-5 and TRBJ2-7, is as follows: DARVTQTPRHKVTEMGQEVTMRCQPILGHNTVFWYRQTMMQGLELLAYFRNRAPLDDSGMPKDRFSAEMPDATLATLKIQPSEPRDSAVYFCASGLARTALLYNEQYFGPGTRLTVT.

This clonotype occurred many times. The chain joins TRBV7-2 to TRBJ2-6, with D unclear. Trimming shortened V by 5 bases and J by 1 base, and 12 bases separated the two germline ends. Germline assignment: CDR1 SGHTA and CDR2 FQGNSA. This CDR3 region has 16 residues. The chain's CDR3 is CASSLSILSGANVLTF. As DNA, the CDR3 is TGTGCCAGCAGCCTTAGCATCTTGTCTGGGGCCAACGTCCTGACTTTC. Full variable domain (outside the CDR3, taken from reference TRBV7-2 and TRBJ2-6): GAGVSQSPSNKVTEKGKDVELRCDPISGHTALYWYRQSLGQGLEFLIYFQGNSAPDKSGLPSDRFSAERTGGSVSTLTIQRTQQEDSAVYLCASSLSILSGANVLTFGAGSRLTVL.

This clonotype appeared a few times. The chain uses TRBV27 and TRBJ1-2, with D tentatively TRBD1 (6 bases). The V end lost 7 bases, the J end lost 2 bases, and 14 bases lay between the germline ends. Germline V gene lookup returns CDR1 MNHEY and CDR2 SMNVEV (reference sequence). This CDR3 is 14 amino acids long. The CDR3 sequence is CASNARGRNYGYTF. The CDR3 region has the DNA TGTGCCAGCAATGCTCGGGGGCGAAACTATGGCTACACCTTC.

This chain links TRBV20-1 with TRBJ1-1, with D possibly being TRBD1 (5 bases). The germline V and J ends were trimmed by 1 base and 4 bases, with 13 bases remaining between them. Germline V lookup: CDR1 DFQATT, CDR2 SNEGSKA (reference sequence). The CDR3 consists of 14 residues. The DNA for the CDR3 is TGCAGTGCTAGAGCGGGACCCGGGAGCACTGAAGCTTTCTTT. It codes for CSARAGPGSTEAFF.

This chain joins TRBV20-1 and TRBJ2-1; tentatively, D is TRBD1 (6 bases). V lost 5 bases and J lost 0, with 11 bases in between. The CDR3 consists of 14 residues. Per germline, CDR1 DFQATT and CDR2 SNEGSKA (reference sequence). The CDR3 coding sequence is TGCAGTGCTTTGGGACAACCCTCCTACAATGAGCAGTTCTTC. Amino acids: CSALGQPSYNEQFF.

The gene calls are TRBV20-1 and TRBJ2-2; 9 bases map to TRBD2. This CDR3 contains 15 residues. In germline, CDR1 is DFQATT, CDR2 SNEGSKA (reference sequence). V was clipped by 1 base and J by 7 bases; unmatched bases: 7. In DNA form, the CDR3 reads TGCAGTGCTAGAGTGCTAGCGGGGTTGAGCGGGGAGCTGTTTTTT. It yields the protein CSARVLAGLSGELFF.

The V and J genes are TRBV12-3 or TRBV12-4 and TRBJ1-1, with D unclear. V lost 3 bases and J lost 0, with 8 bases in between. The CDR3 sequence is 14 residues long. The CDR3 DNA follows: TGTGCCAGCAGTTTGAGGCAGCTGAACACTGAAGCTTTCTTT. Encoded protein: CASSLRQLNTEAFF.

This chain links TRBV7-2 with TRBJ1-5; D is unresolved. The CDR3 is 14 amino acids. Germline lookup yields CDR1 SGHTA and CDR2 FQGNSA. The germline V and J ends were trimmed by 4 bases and 9 bases, with 16 bases remaining between them. The chain's CDR3 is CASSSDGLNGPQHF. CDR3 coding DNA: TGTGCCAGCAGCTCCGACGGGCTGAATGGGCCCCAGCATTTT.

On this clonotype: Sequence at one end of the junction differs from germline and may be a read error. This chain connects TRBV12-3 or TRBV12-4 to TRBJ1-1; 7 positions match TRBD1. This CDR3 is 17 amino acids long. The CDR3, as DNA: TGTGCCAGCAGGGCAGGGGGTGGTTGGGCCTTGAACACTGTAGCTTTCTTT. Translation: CASRAGGGWALNTVAFF.

The rearrangement uses TRBV3-1 and TRBJ2-3; TRBD2 agrees at 9 bases. After removal of 3 bases from V and 4 bases from J, the junction contained 5 bases not matched to a gene. CDR1 and CDR2 from the germline V gene are LGHDT and YNNKEL (reference sequence). The length of the CDR3 is 15 residues. The CDR3 here is CASSQLGLAPDTQYF. As DNA, the CDR3 is TGTGCCAGCAGCCAGCTGGGACTAGCTCCAGATACGCAGTATTTT.

The chain couples TRBV4-1 to TRBJ2-2; 7 bases fit TRBD1. CDR3 length: 17 amino acids. With 4 bases clipped from V and 6 bases from J, the junction kept 14 bases outside the gene matches. Germline V gene sequence: CDR1 MGHRA, CDR2 YSYEKL. The CDR3 loop reads CASSPRDSPGWAGELFF. The CDR3 DNA is TGCGCCAGCAGCCCCCGGGACAGTCCGGGCTGGGCCGGGGAGCTGTTTTTT.

This clonotype came up many times. The genes are TRBV6-5 and TRBJ2-3; possibly TRBD1 for D (7 bases). CDR3 size: 17 residues. Deletions cut 2 bases from V and 2 bases from J, with 17 bases between. CDR1 and CDR2 (germline): MNHEY, SVGAGI. CDR3 nucleotides: TGTGCCAGCAGTTACGGGGGGACAGTCCCGAACACAGATACGCAGTATTTT. It is translated as CASSYGGTVPNTDTQYF.

This clonotype turned up a few times. V gene TRBV4-1 combines with J gene TRBJ2-4; D remains ambiguous. Trimming stripped 3 bases from V and 1 base from J, with 10 bases between. The CDR3 spans 15 residues. Germline V gives CDR1 MGHRA, CDR2 YSYEKL. CDR3 in DNA: TGCGCCAGCAGCCATCCTCTAAAGGCCAAAAACATTCAGTACTTC. Translating gives CASSHPLKAKNIQYF.

The chain uses TRBV2 and TRBJ1-5; D ambiguous. The germline V gene has CDR1 SNHLY and CDR2 FYNNEI. V lost 5 bases and J lost 1, with 12 bases in between. The CDR3 extends over 15 amino acids. CDR3 nucleotide sequence: TGTGCCAGCAGTAGTTACCAGGCAAGCAATCAGCCCCAGCATTTT. Its protein product is CASSSYQASNQPQHF.

The chain links TRBV7-2 to TRBJ2-4; possibly TRBD2 for D (5 bases). The germline V and J ends were trimmed by 6 bases and 2 bases, with 17 bases remaining between them. The germline CDR1 and CDR2 sequences are SGHTA and FQGNSA. The CDR3 is 16 amino acids. CDR3 sequence reads: CASRLSDHEPKNIQYF. DNA for the CDR3: TGTGCCAGCAGGCTTAGCGATCATGAACCCAAAAACATTCAGTACTTC.

The chain has TRBV24-1 and TRBJ2-7; D remains unclear. The CDR3 covers 14 residues. The germline V gene encodes CDR1 KGHDR and CDR2 SFDVKD. V lost 4 bases and J 2 bases, leaving 11 bases between the germline ends. CDR3 nucleotides: TGTGCCACCAGTGAGGCCGGGCCAACCTACGAGCAGTACTTC. This translates into CATSEAGPTYEQYF.

CDR3 nucleotides: TGTGCCAGCAGTCGTCGATCAACTAATGAAAAACTGTTTTTT. This translates into CASSRRSTNEKLFF. The V and J genes are TRBV28 and TRBJ1-4; D gene ambiguous. The CDR3 totals 14 residues. Germline V gives CDR1 MDHEN, CDR2 SYDVKM. The V gene lost 5 bases and the J gene lost 0 bases, with 7 bases spanning the gap.

The chain couples TRBV27 to TRBJ1-1; the match to TRBD1 covers 7 bases. CDR1 is MNHEY, CDR2 SMNVEV, per germline (reference sequence). V dropped 6 bases and J dropped 5; count of bases not matched to a gene: 6. The CDR3 extends over 13 amino acids. The CDR3 DNA is TGTGCCAGCAGGTGGACAGGAAGAACTGAAGCTTTCTTT. Amino acid sequence: CASRWTGRTEAFF.

This clonotype was seen once. A much more abundant neighbour one base away suggests this may be a read error. The chain has TRBV19 and TRBJ1-2; D call uncertain. In germline, CDR1 is LNHDA, CDR2 SQIVND (reference sequence). There are 13 residues in the CDR3. The ends were cut back, 6 bases at V and 7 bases at J, with 15 bases in the middle. The CDR3 sequence is CASRNDGNRGYTF. The DNA for the CDR3 is TGTGCCAGTAGAAATGACGGGAATCGTGGCTACACCTTC. Based on the CDR3 plus reference TRBV19 and TRBJ1-2, the full variable domain is DGGITQSPKYLFRKEGQNVTLSCEQNLNHDAMYWYRQDPGQGLRLIYYSQIVNDFQKGDIAEGYSVSREKKESFPLTVTSAQKNPTAFYLCASRNDGNRGYTFGSGTRLTVV.

This clonotype was seen at least ten times. The J gene is TRBJ2-1, the V gene TRBV7-3; D gene uncertain. The germline V gene encodes CDR1 SGHTA and CDR2 FQGTGA. The CDR3 has 12 amino acids. Trimming removed 5 bases at V and 6 bases at J, with 8 bases between. DNA of the CDR3: TGTGCCAGCAGCATAAGCCTCAATGAGCAGTTCTTC. Its protein is CASSISLNEQFF. Supplemented by reference TRBV7-3 and TRBJ2-1, the full variable domain reads GAGVSQTPSNKVTEKGKYVELRCDPISGHTALYWYRQSLGQGPEFLIYFQGTGAADDSGLPNDRFFAVRPEGSVSTLKIQRTERGDSAVYLCASSISLNEQFFGPGTRLTVL.

The chain has TRBV28 and TRBJ2-5, with 11 nucleotides matching TRBD2. The germline gives CDR1 MDHEN, CDR2 SYDVKM. There are 14 residues in the CDR3. With V trimmed by 8 bases and J by 1 base, 3 bases remained unmatched. The CDR3 coding sequence is TGTGCCAGCGGGGGACTAGCGGTCCAAGAGACCCAGTACTTC. Translating it yields CASGGLAVQETQYF.

Remarks on this clonotype: At one end, the junction sequence differs from germline, possibly due to a read error. This CDR3 reads CTTSRDRDPQYF. The CDR3 DNA reads as TGTACCACCAGCAGAGACCGAGATCCGCAGTATTTT. V usage is TRBV15 and J usage is TRBJ2-3; unclear D gene. From germline, CDR1 is LNHNV and CDR2 YYDKDF (reference sequence). This CDR3 is 12 amino acids long.

This sequence joins TRBV28 and TRBJ2-7; 10 positions match TRBD2. CDR1 and CDR2 from the germline V gene are MDHEN and SYDVKM. Trimming removed 6 bases from V and 2 bases from J; junction bases left unmatched: 10. CDR3 size: 16 residues. CDR3 residues: CASRRPGTSETYEQYF. The CDR3 nucleotides are TGTGCCAGCAGACGCCCCGGGACTAGCGAAACCTACGAGCAGTACTTC.

The CDR3: CSARERLYSSYGYTF. CDR3 nucleotide sequence: TGCAGTGCTAGAGAGAGGCTCTATTCATCCTATGGCTACACCTTC. This sequence joins TRBV20-1 and TRBJ1-2, with D unresolved. CDR1 and CDR2 from the germline V gene are DFQATT and SNEGSKA (reference sequence). This CDR3 is built from 15 residues. The V end was cut by 0 bases, the J end by 4 bases, with 15 bases between.

The genes are TRBV5-5 and TRBJ2-1, with a weak D call TRBD2 (6 bases). The DNA end is more similar to TRBJ2-7, so the J call may be wrong. The length of the CDR3 is 17 residues. Germline V gene data show CDR1 as SGHKS and CDR2 as YYEKEE (reference sequence). For the CDR3, the DNA is TGTGCCAGCAGCCATATAAGGCTAGCGAGATCCTACAATGAGCAGTACTTC. It encodes CASSHIRLARSYNEQYF.